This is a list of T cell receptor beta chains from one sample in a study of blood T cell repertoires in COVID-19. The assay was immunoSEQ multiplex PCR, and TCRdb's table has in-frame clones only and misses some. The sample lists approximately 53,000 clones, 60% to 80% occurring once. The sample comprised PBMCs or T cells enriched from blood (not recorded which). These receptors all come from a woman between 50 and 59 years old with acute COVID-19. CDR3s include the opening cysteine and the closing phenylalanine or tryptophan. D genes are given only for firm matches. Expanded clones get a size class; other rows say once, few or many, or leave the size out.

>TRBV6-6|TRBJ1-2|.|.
TGTGCCAGCAGTTACCGGGGCGGGGAGGGCTATGGCTACACCTTC
CASSYRGGEGYGYTF
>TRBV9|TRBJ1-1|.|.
TGTGCCAGCAGCGTAGATTCTGGGGGAGGCACTGAAGCTTTCTTT
CASSVDSGGGTEAFF
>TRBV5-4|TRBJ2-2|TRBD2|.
TGTGCCAGCAGCGGAAAAGGACTAGCGGGGGATCGAGCCGGGGAGCTGTTTTTT
CASSGKGLAGDRAGELFF
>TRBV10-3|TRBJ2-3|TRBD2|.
TGTGCCATCAGTGAGGATGGGCGGGGGGGCCGGAATACGCAGTATTTT
CAISEDGRGGRNTQYF
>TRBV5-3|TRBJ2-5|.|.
TGTGCCAGAAGCCCGGACAGTAACCCGTACCAAGAGACCCAGTACTTC
CARSPDSNPYQETQYF
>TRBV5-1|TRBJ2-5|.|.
TGCGCCAGCAGCTTGAAGCAGGGAGAGACCCAGTACTTC
CASSLKQGETQYF
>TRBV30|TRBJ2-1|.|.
TGTGCCTGGAGTCGGAGTTACAATGAGCAGTTCTTC
CAWSRSYNEQFF
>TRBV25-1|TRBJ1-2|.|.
TGTGCCAGCAGTGCCGGAGGTACCTGGGGAGTTTATGGCTACACCTTC
CASSAGGTWGVYGYTF
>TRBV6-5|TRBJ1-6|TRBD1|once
TGTGCCAGCAGAAGGACAGGGGCTTCACCCCTCCACTTT
CASRRTGASPLHF
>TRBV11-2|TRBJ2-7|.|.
TGTGCCAGCAGCTTAGAAGGGGACTCCTACGAGCAGTACTTC
CASSLEGDSYEQYF
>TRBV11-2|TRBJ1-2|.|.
TGTGCCAGCAGCTTAGATAGGGAGAGGACGCTTAACTATGGCTACACCTTC
CASSLDRERTLNYGYTF
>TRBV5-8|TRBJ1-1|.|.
TGTGCCAGCGGTCTGGGCCTCAGGGGAGCTTTCTTT
CASGLGLRGAFF
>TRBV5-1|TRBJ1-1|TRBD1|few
TGCGCCAGCAGCCTGACGTCAAGTCACAGGGGGCAGAGTGAAGCTTTCTTT
CASSLTSSHRGQSEAFF
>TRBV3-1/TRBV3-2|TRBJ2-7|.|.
TGTGCCAGCAGCGCCCAGGGACACCGGTACGAGCAGTACTTC
CASSAQGHRYEQYF
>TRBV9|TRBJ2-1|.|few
TGTGCCAGCAGCGTGGGAGTCCGCACGGGTTTCAATGAGCAGTTCTTC
CASSVGVRTGFNEQFF
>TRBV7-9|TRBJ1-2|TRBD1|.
TGTGCCAGCAGGCCGGGACAGGGGAGAGTCTATGGCTACACCTTC
CASRPGQGRVYGYTF
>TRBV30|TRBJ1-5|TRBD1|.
TGTGCCTGGAGTGTACCGGACAGGGGGCGCGGGCAGCCCCAGCATTTT
CAWSVPDRGRGQPQHF
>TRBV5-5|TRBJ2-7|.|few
TGTGCCAGCAGCTTGTACTCAACGGGCGAGCAGTACTTC
CASSLYSTGEQYF
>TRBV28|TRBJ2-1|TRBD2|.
TGTGCCAGCAGTTTTAGCGGGGGGGCGTACAATGAGCAGTTCTTC
CASSFSGGAYNEQFF
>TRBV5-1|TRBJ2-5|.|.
TGCGCCACTACATCGGGATCGGGCCAAGAGACCCAGTACTTC
CATTSGSGQETQYF
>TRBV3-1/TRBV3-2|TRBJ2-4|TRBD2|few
TGTGCCAGCAGCGCCTCTAGCGGGAGGTGGGCCAAAAACATTCAGTACTTC
CASSASSGRWAKNIQYF
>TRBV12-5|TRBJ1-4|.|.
TGTGCTAGTGGTTTGAGGAGCGCAACTAATGAAAAACTGTTTTTT
CASGLRSATNEKLFF
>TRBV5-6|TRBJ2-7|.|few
TGTGCCAGCAGCTTGGCCGCCTACGAGCAGTACTTC
CASSLAAYEQYF
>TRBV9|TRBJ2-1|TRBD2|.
TGTGCCAGCAGCGTAGGCGGGGGGCCCTACAATGAGCAGTTCTTC
CASSVGGGPYNEQFF
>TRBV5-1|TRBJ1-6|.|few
TGCGCCAGCAGCCCGGACATCTATAATTCACCCCTCCACTTT
CASSPDIYNSPLHF
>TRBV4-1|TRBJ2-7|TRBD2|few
TGCGCCAGCAGCCAAGGAGAGCGGGGGACCTACGAGCAGTACTTC
CASSQGERGTYEQYF
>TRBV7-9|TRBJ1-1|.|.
TGTGCCAGCAGCTTCGCCGGGAACACTGAAGCTTTCTTT
CASSFAGNTEAFF
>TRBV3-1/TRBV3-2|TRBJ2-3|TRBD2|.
TGTGCCAGCAGCCAAGAACGAGCGGGGGGGCCCCTGTCTACGCAGTATTTT
CASSQERAGGPLSTQYF
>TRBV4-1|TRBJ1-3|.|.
TGCGCCAGCAGCCAAGATCTTAGGAGGGTCTCTGGAAACACCATATATTTT
CASSQDLRRVSGNTIYF
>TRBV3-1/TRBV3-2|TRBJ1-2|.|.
TGTGCCAGCAGCCAGGGGGGAAGCGGCTACACCTTC
CASSQGGSGYTF
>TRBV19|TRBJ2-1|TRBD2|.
TGTGCCAGTAGTCCTAGCGGGGGCTCCTACAATGAGCAGTTCTTC
CASSPSGGSYNEQFF
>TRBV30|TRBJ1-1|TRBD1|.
TGTGCCTGGAGCGCCGGGACAGGGTACACTGAAGCTTTCTTT
CAWSAGTGYTEAFF
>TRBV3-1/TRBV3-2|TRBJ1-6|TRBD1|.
TGTGCCAGCAGCCCCCGCCACCGGGACAGGGGGCTGAGATGGTATAATTCACCCCTCCACTTT
CASSPRHRDRGLRWYNSPLHF
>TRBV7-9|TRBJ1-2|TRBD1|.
TGTGCCAGCAGCTTCACCGGGACAGGGGGTTGGGGCTACACCTTC
CASSFTGTGGWGYTF
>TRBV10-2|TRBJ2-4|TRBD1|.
TGCGCCAGCAGTGGCCGGGACAGGGTAAACATTCAGTACTTC
CASSGRDRVNIQYF
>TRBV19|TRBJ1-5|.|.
TGTGCCAGTAGCTATGATTTCAGGGCTCAGCCCCAGCATTTT
CASSYDFRAQPQHF
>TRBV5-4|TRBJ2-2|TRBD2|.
TGTGCCAGCACCCAGGCGGGACTAAACACCGGGGAGCTGTTTTTT
CASTQAGLNTGELFF
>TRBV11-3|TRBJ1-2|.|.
TGTGCCAGCAGCCCCTCCCCACTGGATGGCTACACCTTC
CASSPSPLDGYTF
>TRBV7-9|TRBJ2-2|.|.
TGTGCCAGCAGCTTAATGGGGGGGCATAACACCGGGGAGCTGTTTTTT
CASSLMGGHNTGELFF
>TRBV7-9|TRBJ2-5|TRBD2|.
TGTGCCAGCAGCTTCCGACTAGCGGGGGGCCAAGAGACCCAGTACTTC
CASSFRLAGGQETQYF
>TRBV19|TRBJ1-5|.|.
TGTGCCAGTAAGAGGGAGCTCAATCAGCCCCAGCATTTT
CASKRELNQPQHF
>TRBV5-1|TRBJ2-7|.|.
TGCGCCAGCAGCAACTCCTCCTACGAGCAGTACTTC
CASSNSSYEQYF
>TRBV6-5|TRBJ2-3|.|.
TGTGCCAGCAGGGCAGAAGATACGCAGTATTTT
CASRAEDTQYF
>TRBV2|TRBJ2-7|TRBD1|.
TGTGCCAGCAGTGACTTAGGACAGGGCGCCTACGAGCAGTACTTC
CASSDLGQGAYEQYF
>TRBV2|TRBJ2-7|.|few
TGTGCCAGCATCCTCAGTGGGGCTAACGAGCAGTACTTC
CASILSGANEQYF
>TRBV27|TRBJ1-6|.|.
TGTGCCAGCAGTATCAAAGCGGGCAATTCACCCCTCCACTTT
CASSIKAGNSPLHF
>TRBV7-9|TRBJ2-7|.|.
TGTGCCAGCAGCTTAGGGAGGACGACGTACTTC
CASSLGRTTYF
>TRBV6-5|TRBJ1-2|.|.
TGTGCCAGCAGACCGGACCGAGTAGGGGATGGCTACACCTTC
CASRPDRVGDGYTF